A single T cell receptor beta chain is shown here with its context. Its antigen is undetermined. TCRdb keeps only in-frame clones here, not all; method: immunoSEQ multiplex PCR. This table has about 110,000 clones, around 88% appearing once. These data are taken from a study of identifying expanded T cells in peripheral blood. Study-level points and caveats: Clone count variance between two-week samples rose with total template count. Differentially abundant clones: roughly 1.2 between replicates, about 15 at approximately 14 days, approximately 18 at four.

CDR1 SGHNT and CDR2 YYREEE come from the germline V gene (reference sequence). The CDR3 totals 14 residues. The V and J ends lost 5 bases and 4 bases respectively, with 15 bases between them. During the collection period, no donor immune events like infections were recorded. This TCR came from a person between 18 and 75 years old in good health. V usage is TRBV5-4 and J usage is TRBJ2-5, with D unresolved. Sequencing was performed on blood. The CDR3 spells CASSPGDTRETQYF. The CDR3, as DNA: TGTGCCAGCAGTCCTGGAGACACTCGAGAGACCCAGTACTTC.